The 22 T cell receptor beta chains below come from one sample, sequenced in a study of T cells in Graves' hyperthyroidism and ophthalmopathy. Amplification of TCR beta CDR3 regions used RNA as the template. A first-round RT-PCR of the TCR CDR3 used the HTBI primer set. TCRdb re-called the multiplex PCR reads through MiXCR, storing one row per CDR3 protein. The sample consists of 530,000 or so distinct CDR3 sequences, more than 15% of them appearing once. Specimen: blood. These receptors originate from a woman aged 18-29 years with Graves' ophthalmopathy.

This clonotype was observed at least ten times. The chain combines TRBV13 with TRBJ2-7; unclear D gene. The V gene's germline CDR1 is PRHDT and CDR2 FYEKMQ (reference sequence). The V and J ends lost 0 bases and 5 bases respectively, with 5 bases between them. The CDR3 totals 12 residues. The chain's CDR3 is CASSLGRNEQYF. Written as DNA, the CDR3 is TGTGCCAGCAGCTTAGGCAGGAACGAGCAGTACTTC.

This clonotype was seen more than once but under ten times. The chain uses TRBV4-1 and TRBJ1-5; possible D gene TRBD1, 6 bases. Trimming stripped 3 bases from V and 0 bases from J, with 15 bases between. CDR3 length: 17 amino acids. Germline loops: CDR1 MGHRA, CDR2 YSYEKL. CDR3 amino acids: CASSQPLARGSNQPQHF. Here the CDR3 DNA reads TGCGCCAGCAGCCAGCCCCTCGCCAGGGGTAGCAATCAGCCCCAGCATTTT.

The chain couples TRBV6-2 or TRBV6-3 to TRBJ2-7, with 9 bases aligning to TRBD1. CDR3 length: 18 amino acids. J was trimmed by 2 bases and V by 6 bases; bases with no gene match: 17. The germline gives CDR1 MNHEY, CDR2 SVGEGT. The CDR3: CASSTGDREWEPTYEQYF. The CDR3 DNA follows: TGTGCCAGCAGCACGGGGGACAGGGAGTGGGAGCCCACCTACGAGCAGTACTTC.

This clonotype was found many times. The gene calls are TRBV28 and TRBJ2-3; 13 bases are a match to TRBD2. Germline V gene data show CDR1 as MDHEN and CDR2 as SYDVKM. The CDR3 has 21 amino acids. V gave up 4 bases and J gave up 0 bases; unmatched junction bases: 16. The CDR3 sequence: CASSSNSMTSGGTPSTDTQYF. The CDR3 coding sequence is TGTGCCAGCAGTTCTAACTCTATGACTAGCGGGGGGACTCCTAGCACAGATACGCAGTATTTT.

This rearrangement joins TRBV20-1 to TRBJ1-5; a possible D gene is TRBD1 (6 bases). The CDR3 runs to 15 residues. Germline V gives CDR1 DFQATT, CDR2 SNEGSKA (reference sequence). V lost 6 bases to trimming and J lost 2 bases, with 17 bases between them. The CDR3 region has the DNA TGCAGTGCACCGGGATATTCAGGGGGCAATCAGCCCCAGCATTTT. Residues: CSAPGYSGGNQPQHF.

This clonotype was picked up a small number of times. The V call is TRBV4-2, the J call TRBJ2-2; D perhaps matches TRBD2 (6 bases). The CDR3 covers 14 residues. The germline V and J ends were trimmed by 1 base and 4 bases, with 7 bases remaining between them. In germline, CDR1 is LGHNA, CDR2 YNFKEQ. Here the CDR3 reads CASSQGSGTGELFF. The CDR3, as DNA: TGTGCCAGCAGCCAAGGTAGCGGCACCGGGGAGCTGTTTTTT.

This clonotype has a count of ten or more. The chain employs TRBV7-2 and TRBJ2-5; TRBD1 is a possible D gene (5 bases). Germline-derived CDR1 and CDR2 are SGHTA and FQGNSA. CDR3 length equals 16 residues. V dropped 2 bases and J dropped 0 bases, with 13 bases sitting between them. CDR3 residues: CASSLQGRQYQETQYF. The DNA for the CDR3 is TGTGCCAGCAGCTTACAGGGAAGACAGTACCAAGAGACCCAGTACTTC. The full variable domain, its missing parts supplied by reference TRBV7-2 and TRBJ2-5, is GAGVSQSPSNKVTEKGKDVELRCDPISGHTALYWYRQSLGQGLEFLIYFQGNSAPDKSGLPSDRFSAERTGGSVSTLTIQRTQQEDSAVYLCASSLQGRQYQETQYFGPGTRLLVL.

This clonotype has a count of ten or more. The V gene is TRBV2, the J gene TRBJ2-3; 11 nucleotides agree with TRBD2. The V gene end was trimmed by 11 bases and the J gene end by 3 bases; junction bases not matched to a gene: 7. There are 14 residues in the CDR3. Germline assignment: CDR1 SNHLY and CDR2 FYNNEI. CDR3 loop: CAGTGTSGTDTQYF. In nucleotides, the CDR3 is TGTGCCGGAACCGGGACTAGCGGAACAGATACGCAGTATTTT. Full variable domain (rest looked up from reference TRBV2 and TRBJ2-3): EPEVTQTPSHQVTQMGQEVILRCVPISNHLYFYWYRQILGQKVEFLVSFYNNEISEKSEIFDDQFSVERPDGSNFTLKIRSTKLEDSAMYFCAGTGTSGTDTQYFGPGTRLTVL.

A few counts support this clonotype. The chain is built from TRBV20-1 and TRBJ2-7; D not certain. The germline V and J ends were trimmed by 6 bases and 0 bases, with 21 bases remaining between them. The CDR3 covers 16 residues. Germline V lookup: CDR1 DFQATT, CDR2 SNEGSKA (reference sequence). As DNA, the CDR3 is TGCAGTGCGCCAGCCACGGCCCTACTGAGCTCCTACGAGCAGTACTTC. Its translation: CSAPATALLSSYEQYF.

This clonotype has ten or more counts. The chain uses TRBV30 and TRBJ1-1, with D unclear. CDR3 size: 15 residues. Trimming removed 0 bases at V and 1 base at J, with 12 bases between. Germline V lookup: CDR1 GTSNPN, CDR2 SVGIG (reference sequence). The CDR3, as DNA: TGTGCCTGGAGTGTACCCGGGAGAACGAACACTGAAGCTTTCTTT. Protein sequence: CAWSVPGRTNTEAFF.

The chain links TRBV20-1 to TRBJ1-1, with D possibly being TRBD1 (5 bases). Looked up from germline, CDR1 is DFQATT and CDR2 is SNEGSKA (reference sequence). V was shortened by 3 bases and J by 6 bases, with 11 bases between the two germline ends. The CDR3 extends over 12 amino acids. The CDR3 DNA sequence: TGCAGTGCTAGCGGGGCGCCGTCTGAAGCTTTCTTT. It translates to CSASGAPSEAFF.

Remarks on this clonotype: Just one base apart from a much larger clone, this may be a read error. The chain has TRBV11-2 and TRBJ2-5, with D hard to call. CDR3 length: 12 residues. The germline CDR1 and CDR2 sequences are SGHAT and FQNNGV. The V gene lost 10 bases and the J gene lost 5 bases, with 14 bases spanning the gap. In DNA form, the CDR3 reads TGTGCCACCAGGATAGGGCCGGAGACCCAGTACTTC. Its translation: CATRIGPETQYF.

This clonotype came up many times. This rearrangement joins TRBV3-1 to TRBJ1-6; the D is unclear. From germline, CDR1 is LGHDT and CDR2 YNNKEL (reference sequence). CDR3 length: 17 amino acids. The germline V and J ends were trimmed by 1 base and 0 bases, with 10 bases remaining between them. This CDR3 reads CASSQGTVSSYNSPLHF. CDR3 sequence (DNA): TGTGCCAGCAGCCAAGGCACCGTTAGCTCCTATAATTCACCCCTCCACTTT.

This clonotype occurred many times. The chain couples TRBV6-1 to TRBJ2-3; 16 bases are a match to TRBD2. Germline V gene sequence: CDR1 MNHNS, CDR2 SASEGT. V was clipped by 6 bases and J by 4 bases; unmatched bases: 10. The CDR3 loop spans 18 amino acids. CDR3 protein: CASSSGTSGGAHPDTQYF. Written as DNA, the CDR3 is TGTGCCAGCAGCTCCGGGACTAGCGGGGGGGCCCACCCAGATACGCAGTATTTT.

The sample holds a few counts of this clonotype. The J gene is TRBJ2-6, the V gene TRBV6-1; a weak D match, TRBD2 (5 bases). Deletions cut 5 bases from V and 0 bases from J, with 14 bases between. The germline V gene encodes CDR1 MNHNS and CDR2 SASEGT. The CDR3 is made up of 17 amino acids. The chain's CDR3 is CASSRGKGNSGANVLTF. As DNA, the CDR3 is TGTGCCAGCAGTAGAGGGAAAGGGAACTCTGGGGCCAACGTCCTGACTTTC.

V usage is TRBV6-1 and J usage is TRBJ1-1; tentatively, D is TRBD1 (6 bases). The V gene's germline CDR1 is MNHNS and CDR2 SASEGT. The CDR3 extends over 15 amino acids. V gave up 3 bases and J gave up 7 bases, with 18 bases separating them. This CDR3 is CASSDLFGGRGEAFF. The CDR3 DNA reads as TGTGCCAGCAGTGACCTATTTGGGGGGCGAGGTGAAGCTTTCTTT.

CDR3: CASSKESDTQYF. CDR3 coding DNA: TGTGCCAGCAGTAAGGAGTCAGATACGCAGTATTTT. The chain has TRBV9 and TRBJ2-3; D not resolved. The CDR3 is 12 amino acids. V dropped 5 bases and J dropped 4 bases, with 8 bases sitting between them. Germline V lookup: CDR1 SGDLS, CDR2 YYNGEE.

The rearrangement joins TRBV20-1 to TRBJ1-5, with TRBD1 matching 8 bases. From germline, CDR1 is DFQATT and CDR2 SNEGSKA (reference sequence). The CDR3 totals 13 residues. V was clipped by 4 bases and J by 2 bases; unmatched bases: 1. CDR3 protein: CSATGGGNQPQHF. For the CDR3, the DNA is TGCAGTGCTACAGGGGGCGGCAATCAGCCCCAGCATTTT.

This chain uses TRBV30 with TRBJ2-1, with a tentative D call TRBD1 (6 bases). Germline CDR1 is GTSNPN and CDR2 is SVGIG (reference sequence). The germline V and J ends were trimmed by 0 bases and 6 bases, with 9 bases remaining between them. The CDR3 extends over 13 amino acids. DNA of the CDR3: TGTGCCTGGAGTGTCGTGGACAGCAATGAGCAGTTCTTC. Its translation: CAWSVVDSNEQFF.

This clonotype was counted many times. The V gene is TRBV7-6, the J gene TRBJ2-5; TRBD1 matches 7 bases. CDR3 length: 15 residues. J was trimmed by 1 base and V by 1 base; bases with no gene match: 3. Germline V lookup: CDR1 SGHVS, CDR2 FNYEAQ. CDR3 residues: CASSLEDRSQETQYF. In DNA, the CDR3 is TGTGCCAGCAGCTTAGAGGACAGGAGCCAAGAGACCCAGTACTTC.

There are many counts of this clonotype. The rearrangement joins TRBV11-1 to TRBJ1-1; D remains unclear. Germline values: CDR1 SGHAT, CDR2 FQDESV (reference sequence). The length of the CDR3 is 15 residues. The ends were cut back, 7 bases at V and 0 bases at J, with 15 bases in the middle. CDR3 sequence reads: CASNFEMGMNTEAFF. The CDR3 bases are TGTGCCAGCAACTTCGAAATGGGGATGAACACTGAAGCTTTCTTT.

The chain couples TRBV9 to TRBJ2-1; a weak D match, TRBD1 (5 bases). Germline CDR1 is SGDLS and CDR2 is YYNGEE. The V and J ends lost 4 bases and 1 base respectively, with 12 bases between them. CDR3 size: 15 residues. In DNA form, the CDR3 reads TGTGCCAGCAGCCCCCCTGACAGATCCTACAATGAGCAGTTCTTC. It encodes CASSPPDRSYNEQFF.